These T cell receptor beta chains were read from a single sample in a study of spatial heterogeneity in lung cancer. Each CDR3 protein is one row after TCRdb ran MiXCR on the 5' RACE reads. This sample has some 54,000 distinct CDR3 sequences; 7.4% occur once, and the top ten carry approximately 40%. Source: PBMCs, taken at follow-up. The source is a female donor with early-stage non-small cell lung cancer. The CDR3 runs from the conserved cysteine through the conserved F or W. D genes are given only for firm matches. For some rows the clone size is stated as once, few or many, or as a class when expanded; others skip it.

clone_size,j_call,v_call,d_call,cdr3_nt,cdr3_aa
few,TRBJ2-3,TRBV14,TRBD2,TGTGCCAGCAGCCAACCGCGGTCTAGCGGGGGAAAAGATACGCAGTATTTT,CASSQPRSSGGKDTQYF
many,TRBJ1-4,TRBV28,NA,TGTGCCAGCAGTTTATCTCAAAATGAAAAACTGTTTTTT,CASSLSQNEKLFF
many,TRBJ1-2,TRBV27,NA,TGTGCCAGCAGTTTTAGCAGGGGTTCTAACTATGGCTACACCTTC,CASSFSRGSNYGYTF
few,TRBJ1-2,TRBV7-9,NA,TGTGCCAGCAGCAACACGGGAGGACAGAACTATGGCTACACCTTC,CASSNTGGQNYGYTF
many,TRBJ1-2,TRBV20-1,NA,TGCAGTGCTAGAGATAACGGTGGCTACACCTTC,CSARDNGGYTF
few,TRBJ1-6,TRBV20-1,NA,TGCAGTGCGATTGGGACACGGAATTCACCCCTCCACTTT,CSAIGTRNSPLHF
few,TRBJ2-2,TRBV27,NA,TGTGCCAGCAGTCCTAAACTCCGGGACTCGCTTTTAACCGGGGAGCTGTTTTTT,CASSPKLRDSLLTGELFF
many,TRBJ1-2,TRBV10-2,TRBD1,TGCGCCAGCAGCGCCGCAGGGGGAGCGAACTATGGCTACACCTTC,CASSAAGGANYGYTF
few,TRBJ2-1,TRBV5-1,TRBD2,TGCGCCAGCAGCGTTCAAGCGGGACTAGCGAGTAATGAGCAGTTCTTC,CASSVQAGLASNEQFF
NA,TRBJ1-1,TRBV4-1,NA,TGCGCCAGCAGCCAAGTATCCGGGGCCAACACTGAAGCTTTCTTT,CASSQVSGANTEAFF
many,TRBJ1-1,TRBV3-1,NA,TGTGCCAGCAGCCCGAGCCACTCAGGGAACACTGAAGCTTTCTTT,CASSPSHSGNTEAFF
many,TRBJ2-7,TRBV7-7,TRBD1,TGTGCCAGCAGCCCAGGGACAGGCAGGTCCTCGGGGTACGAGCAGTACTTC,CASSPGTGRSSGYEQYF
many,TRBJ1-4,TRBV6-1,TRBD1,TGTGCCATCCGAGGGGGCGCCGGGGCTAATGAAAAACTGTTTTTT,CAIRGGAGANEKLFF
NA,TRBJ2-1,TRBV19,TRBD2,TGTGCCAGTAGCCGCCATCCAGCGGGGGACCTTTACAATGAGCAGTTCTTC,CASSRHPAGDLYNEQFF
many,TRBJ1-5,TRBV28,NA,TGTGCCAGTAGGAACGGGGGCGGTCAGCCCCAGCATTTT,CASRNGGGQPQHF
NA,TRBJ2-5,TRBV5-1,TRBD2,TGCGCCAGCAGCTCGACTAGCGGGACGGAGACCCAGTACTTC,CASSSTSGTETQYF
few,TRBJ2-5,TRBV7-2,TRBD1,TGTGCCAGCAGCTCCCAGACAGGGCTCCAAGAGACCCAGTACTTC,CASSSQTGLQETQYF
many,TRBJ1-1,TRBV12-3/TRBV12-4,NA,TGTGCCAGCAGTGCGGACGGATTTAACACTGAAGCTTTCTTT,CASSADGFNTEAFF
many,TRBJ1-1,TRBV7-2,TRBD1,TGTGCCAGCAGCTACAGGGGCGTTACTGAAGCTTTCTTT,CASSYRGVTEAFF
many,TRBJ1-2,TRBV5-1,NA,TGCGCCAGCAGCTACGCAGGGCACCGTGGCTACACCTTC,CASSYAGHRGYTF
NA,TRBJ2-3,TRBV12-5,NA,TGTGCTAGTGGTTCAGGGGTCAGCACAGATACGCAGTATTTT,CASGSGVSTDTQYF
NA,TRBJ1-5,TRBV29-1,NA,TGCAGCGTGACTGAAAGCAATCAGCCCCAGCATTTT,CSVTESNQPQHF
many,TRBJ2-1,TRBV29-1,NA,TGCAGCGTCCCTGGGCAGTTCTTC,CSVPGQFF
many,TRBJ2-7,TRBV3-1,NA,TGTGCCAGCAGCCAAACGCGATTGGGGTCCTACGAGCAGTACTTC,CASSQTRLGSYEQYF
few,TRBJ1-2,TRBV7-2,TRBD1,TGTGCCAGCAGCTCCACGGGACAGGCCTATGGCTACACCTTC,CASSSTGQAYGYTF
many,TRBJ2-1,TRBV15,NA,TGTGCCACCAGCAGAGGTCCAGGAGGTCAGTCTGAGCAGTTCTTC,CATSRGPGGQSEQFF
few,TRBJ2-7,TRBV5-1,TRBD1,TGCGCCAGCAGCTTAGAGACAGGGGGTAGCTACGAGCAGTACTTC,CASSLETGGSYEQYF